Listed here are 15 T cell receptor beta chains from one sample, sequenced in a study of blood T cells in healthy people across ages. Primed by a sample-barcoded 5' primer and a J-beta primer mix, a second PCR proceeded for 7 to 11 cycles. Via MiXCR, TCRdb re-called the 5' RACE reads, giving one row per CDR3 protein. The data show approximately 320,000 distinct CDR3 sequences, with around 27% seen just once and approximately 28% held by the top ten. Sequencing was carried out using blood. These receptors were taken from a woman aged 70 to 79 in good health.

This CDR3 reads CASSPALAGGRGFYEQYF. DNA for the CDR3: TGTGCCAGCAGCCCCGCGTTAGCGGGAGGGCGAGGGTTCTACGAGCAGTACTTC. The chain is built from TRBV6-2 or TRBV6-3 and TRBJ2-7; 11 bases align to TRBD2. The germline V gene has CDR1 MNHEY and CDR2 SVGEGT. This CDR3 region has 18 residues. V gave up 6 bases and J gave up 3 bases; unmatched junction bases: 16.

This chain links TRBV20-1 with TRBJ2-1, with D possibly being TRBD2 (5 bases). The V end was cut by 5 bases, the J end by 2 bases, with 16 bases between. The CDR3 sequence is 15 residues long. CDR1 and CDR2 (germline): DFQATT, SNEGSKA (reference sequence). The CDR3 reads CSAPSSSGPYNEQFF. CDR3 nucleotides: TGCAGTGCTCCTTCTTCAAGCGGACCCTACAATGAGCAGTTCTTC.

This clonotype was counted between two and nine times. The chain has TRBV12-3 or TRBV12-4 and TRBJ2-1; TRBD2 aligns across 14 bases. The CDR3 runs 15 residues. With V trimmed by 5 bases and J by 4 bases, 1 base remained unmatched. CDR3 DNA sequence: TGTGCCAGCAGTGGGACTAGCGGGAGTTACAATGAGCAGTTCTTC. Residues: CASSGTSGSYNEQFF.

The rearrangement joins TRBV28 to TRBJ2-5, with 9 bases fitting TRBD2. The germline V gene has CDR1 MDHEN and CDR2 SYDVKM. This CDR3 is built from 15 residues. The ends lost 2 bases at V and 1 base at J; junction bases unmatched: 2. Written as DNA, the CDR3 is TGTGCCAGCAGTTTAGCGGGAGGGCCCCAAGAGACCCAGTACTTC. Its protein product is CASSLAGGPQETQYF.

The chain is built from TRBV6-1 and TRBJ2-4, with 7 bases identical to TRBD2. CDR1 is MNHNS, CDR2 SASEGT, per germline. The junction had 9 bases not matched to a gene; V was cut back by 1 base and J by 3 bases. CDR3 length: 17 residues. CDR3 protein: CASSEEGREQSKNIQYF. DNA of the CDR3: TGTGCCAGCAGTGAAGAAGGGCGGGAGCAGAGCAAAAACATTCAGTACTTC.

The chain couples TRBV10-3 to TRBJ1-1; D not certain. V lost 11 bases and J lost 11, with 18 bases in between. The CDR3 sequence is 11 residues long. Germline CDR1 is ENHRY and CDR2 is SYGVKD. CDR3 in amino acids: CAVPSVVRAFF. The CDR3 bases are TGTGCCGTCCCAAGCGTTGTCCGGGCTTTCTTT.

This clonotype was observed a few times. This chain uses TRBV29-1 with TRBJ2-1; TRBD2 agrees at 9 bases. The germline V gene encodes CDR1 SQVTM and CDR2 ANQGSEA. This CDR3 comprises 15 residues. J was trimmed by 3 bases and V by 2 bases; bases with no gene match: 5. The CDR3 DNA follows: TGCAGCGTTGAATTCTGGACTAGCGACTACAATGAGCAGTTCTTC. Protein sequence: CSVEFWTSDYNEQFF.

The chain uses TRBV6-2 or TRBV6-3 and TRBJ2-1, with TRBD2 matching 10 bases. V shed 0 bases, J shed 6 bases, and the junction held 8 bases outside the gene matches. The CDR3 runs to 17 residues. The germline CDR1 and CDR2 sequences are MNHEY and SVGEGT. The CDR3 DNA is TGTGCCAGCAGTTACTCGAGCCCTAGCGGGGGTTTCAATGAGCAGTTCTTC. It is translated as CASSYSSPSGGFNEQFF.

The rearrangement links TRBV29-1 to TRBJ2-7; 8 bases map to TRBD1. The CDR3 spans 14 residues. Germline lookup yields CDR1 SQVTM and CDR2 ANQGSEA. V was pared by 2 bases and J by 5 bases, with 8 bases of the junction left unmatched. The CDR3 nucleotides read TGCAGCGTTGAACTTGGACAGGGCGGGAACGAGCAGTACTTC. This encodes CSVELGQGGNEQYF.

This clonotype was seen more than once but under ten times. The chain recombines TRBV20-1 with TRBJ2-3; 12 bases align to TRBD1. Germline V gene sequence: CDR1 DFQATT, CDR2 SNEGSKA (reference sequence). V lost 1 base to trimming and J lost 5 bases; unmatched junction nucleotides: 16. CDR3 size: 19 residues. Here the CDR3 DNA reads TGCAGTGCTAGAGGCCTGGGGACAGGGGGCGCGAGGTCAATAGATACGCAGTATTTT. It translates to CSARGLGTGGARSIDTQYF.

This clonotype was detected a few times. The chain links TRBV5-1 to TRBJ2-7; TRBD1 or TRBD2 may be the D gene (5 bases each). V lost 5 bases and J 4 bases, leaving 7 bases between the germline ends. The germline CDR1 and CDR2 sequences are SGHRS and YFSETQ. The CDR3 runs to 11 residues. The CDR3: CASREGYEQYF. The DNA for the CDR3 is TGCGCCAGCAGAGAGGGGTACGAGCAGTACTTC.

With regard to this clonotype: The junction differs from germline at one of its ends, possibly a read error. The rearrangement links TRBV5-1 to TRBJ1-4, with 7 bases matching TRBD1. The CDR3 runs to 16 residues. The germline gives CDR1 SGHRS, CDR2 YFSETQ. The CDR3 protein is CASSQTGPATNEKLYF. For the CDR3, the DNA is TGCGCCAGCAGCCAGACAGGGCCTGCAACTAATGAAAAACTGTATTTT.

The V call is TRBV7-2, the J call TRBJ2-1, with TRBD2 matching over 12 bases. CDR3 length: 17 residues. V gave up 5 bases and J gave up 6 bases; unmatched junction bases: 11. The germline V gene has CDR1 SGHTA and CDR2 FQGNSA. In nucleotides, the CDR3 is TGTGCCAGCAGCCTGGGCCTAGCGGGAGGGCATGGCAATGAGCAGTTCTTC. Its translation: CASSLGLAGGHGNEQFF.

V is TRBV5-8 and J is TRBJ2-5; D remains unclear. Trimming pared 2 bases from V and 5 bases from J, leaving 10 bases between. The CDR3 totals 13 residues. CDR1 is SGHTS, CDR2 YDEGEE, per germline. The CDR3 sequence: CASSFHRFETQYF. The CDR3 bases are TGTGCCAGCAGCTTCCACAGATTTGAGACCCAGTACTTC.

This clonotype was seen only a few times. The DNA of the CDR3 is TGTGCCAGCAGCATTACCGGGAGTAGCGGGAGTCGCGATGAGCAGTTCTTC. Translating it yields CASSITGSSGSRDEQFF. The chain couples TRBV11-2 to TRBJ2-1; 9 bases are shared with TRBD2. This CDR3 is 17 amino acids long. CDR1 is SGHAT, CDR2 FQNNGV, per germline. J gave up 8 bases and V 5 bases, and 16 bases lay outside the gene matches.